This TCR beta chain appears in the sequencing data of a study of CD8 T cells in Susac syndrome. Deletions cut 3 bases from V and 7 bases from J, with 9 bases between. Germline CDR1 and CDR2: SNHLY and FYNNEI. The CDR3 sequence is 13 residues long. RNA in amounts of roughly 0.5 to 1 ug was reverse transcribed with random hexamers. MiXCR, run by TCRdb on the immunoSEQ multiplex PCR reads, gives a single entry per CDR3 protein. Of 250,000 to 300,000 distinct CDR3 sequences listed, around 84% are singletons. This TCR was recovered from a human donor with multiple sclerosis. The specimen sequenced was CD8+ T cells from PBMCs. The chain carries TRBV2 and TRBJ1-4; no definite D call. The CDR3 reads CASSDGQLEKLFF. The CDR3 nucleotides are TGTGCCAGCAGTGACGGGCAGCTTGAAAAACTGTTTTTT.